Presented here are 28 T cell receptor beta chains from one specimen sequenced in a study of blood T cell repertoires in COVID-19. Method: immunoSEQ multiplex PCR; TCRdb's copy keeps in-frame clones and lacks some. The table has some 250,000 clones, 86% seen once. Specimen: peripheral blood. Receptor source: a man aged 60-69 years with acute or convalescent COVID-19.

The gene calls are TRBV11-2 and TRBJ2-3; 9 bases align to TRBD2. V gave up 1 base and J gave up 0 bases; unmatched junction bases: 5. CDR1 is SGHAT and CDR2 is FQNNGV in the germline V gene. The CDR3 is 17 residues long. The CDR3 is CASSLGGLAASTDTQYF. CDR3 DNA sequence: TGTGCCAGCAGCTTAGGGGGACTAGCAGCTAGCACAGATACGCAGTATTTT.

The rearrangement links TRBV6-5 to TRBJ1-1; a weak D match, TRBD1 (5 bases). Germline V gives CDR1 MNHEY, CDR2 SVGAGI. V was shortened by 1 base and J by 12 bases, with 24 bases between the two germline ends. The CDR3 is made up of 16 amino acids. The CDR3 sequence is CASSYYKTGTQERSFF. The CDR3 region has the DNA TGTGCCAGCAGTTACTACAAAACAGGTACTCAAGAGCGATCTTTCTTT.

The genes are TRBV6-6 and TRBJ2-3, with 12 bases fitting TRBD2. CDR1 is MNHNY and CDR2 is SVGAGI in the germline V gene (reference sequence). V lost 5 bases, J lost 0 bases, and 6 bases stayed unmatched. The CDR3 extends over 17 amino acids. CDR3 DNA sequence: TGTGCCAGCAGTCCGGGACTAGCGGGCTCTAGCACAGATACGCAGTATTTT. Encoded protein: CASSPGLAGSSTDTQYF.

J is TRBJ1-4 and V is TRBV4-1; D is ambiguous. The germline gives CDR1 MGHRA, CDR2 YSYEKL. This CDR3 comprises 15 residues. V lost 1 base and J lost 8, with 14 bases in between. The CDR3 is CASSQVPPTGEKLFF. The CDR3, as DNA: TGCGCCAGCAGCCAAGTCCCCCCTACCGGGGAAAAACTGTTTTTT.

This chain uses TRBV6-5 with TRBJ2-7; perhaps TRBD1 as D (6 bases). CDR1 and CDR2 (germline): MNHEY, SVGAGI. V lost 0 bases and J 1 base, leaving 7 bases between the germline ends. This CDR3 spans 14 amino acids. As DNA, the CDR3 is TGTGCCAGCAGTTACTCGGACAGATCCTACGAGCAGTACTTC. It encodes CASSYSDRSYEQYF.

The J gene is TRBJ1-4, the V gene TRBV6-1; TRBD1 agrees at 9 bases. Unmatched junction bases numbered 11, after V lost 4 bases and J lost 8 bases. CDR3 length: 16 amino acids. Per the germline V gene, CDR1 is MNHNS and CDR2 is SASEGT. As DNA, the CDR3 is TGTGCCAGCAGTGTCCAATTCGGACAGGGGTTAGAAAAACTGTTTTTT. Its protein product is CASSVQFGQGLEKLFF.

The chain couples TRBV28 to TRBJ2-1, with TRBD2 matching 9 bases. J gave up 0 bases and V 6 bases, and 9 bases lay outside the gene matches. The CDR3 is 17 residues long. Germline loops: CDR1 MDHEN, CDR2 SYDVKM. Here the CDR3 DNA reads TGTGCCAGCAGACGTAGCGGGGGTTATCGCTCCTACAATGAGCAGTTCTTC. Its protein is CASRRSGGYRSYNEQFF.

In DNA form, the CDR3 reads TGTGCCAGCAGTTTTCTGGACAGGGGTAACTACGAGCAGTACTTC. The encoded protein is CASSFLDRGNYEQYF. This chain joins TRBV27 and TRBJ2-7; 9 bases agree with TRBD1. The CDR3 covers 15 residues. CDR1 is MNHEY and CDR2 is SMNVEV in the germline V gene (reference sequence). V lost 3 bases to trimming and J lost 3 bases; unmatched junction nucleotides: 6.

This clone was counted only a few times. The gene calls are TRBV6-6 and TRBJ2-7; 8 nucleotides agree with TRBD1. After removal of 5 bases from V and 0 bases from J, the junction contained 6 bases not matched to a gene. Germline V gene lookup returns CDR1 MNHNY and CDR2 SVGAGI (reference sequence). The length of the CDR3 is 15 residues. CDR3 protein: CASSDTGGVSYEQYF. CDR3 sequence (DNA): TGTGCCAGCAGTGACACAGGGGGAGTCTCCTACGAGCAGTACTTC.

The gene calls are TRBV19 and TRBJ1-5; D is uncertain. This CDR3 is 14 amino acids long. The ends were cut back, 5 bases at V and 4 bases at J, with 12 bases in the middle. Germline CDR1 is LNHDA and CDR2 is SQIVND (reference sequence). CDR3 DNA: TGTGCCAGTAGTGCCGGAGGGAGGAATCAGCCCCAGCATTTT. Encoded protein: CASSAGGRNQPQHF.

The chain recombines TRBV14 with TRBJ2-7; tentative D call: TRBD2 (5 bases). Trimming removed 4 bases from V and 10 bases from J, with 17 bases in between. Germline V gene sequence: CDR1 SGHDN, CDR2 FVKESK. The CDR3 spans 13 residues. CDR3 residues: CASSPFTRPPQYF. The CDR3 DNA reads as TGTGCCAGCAGCCCATTTACTAGACCTCCCCAGTACTTC.

V gene TRBV28 combines with J gene TRBJ2-1, with D unresolved. V was pared by 3 bases and J by 5 bases, with 2 bases between. This CDR3 has 11 amino acids. CDR1 is MDHEN, CDR2 SYDVKM, per germline. CDR3: CASSFDNEQFF. The CDR3 DNA sequence: TGTGCCAGCAGTTTCGACAATGAGCAGTTCTTC. Full variable domain (missing parts from reference TRBV28 and TRBJ2-1): DVKVTQSSRYLVKRTGEKVFLECVQDMDHENMFWYRQDPGLGLRLIYFSYDVKMKEKGDIPEGYSVSREKKERFSLILESASTNQTSMYLCASSFDNEQFFGPGTRLTVL.

The chain is built from TRBV14 and TRBJ2-1; D perhaps matches TRBD2 (6 bases). Germline V gene sequence: CDR1 SGHDN, CDR2 FVKESK. Trimming removed 3 bases at V and 7 bases at J, with 16 bases between. CDR3 size: 15 residues. CDR3 coding DNA: TGTGCCAGCAGCCACCTTAAGCGGGTTTGGAATGAGCAGTTCTTC. Its protein product is CASSHLKRVWNEQFF.

The genes are TRBV7-8 and TRBJ2-2; 14 bases fit TRBD2. Germline V gene data show CDR1 as SGHVS and CDR2 as FQNEAQ. V was clipped by 4 bases and J by 5 bases; unmatched bases: 6. This CDR3 contains 17 residues. In nucleotides, the CDR3 is TGTGCCAGCAGCTCTGGACTAGCGGGAGGTCGAACCGGGGAGCTGTTTTTT. This translates into CASSSGLAGGRTGELFF.

This sequence joins TRBV19 and TRBJ1-6, with TRBD1 matching over 7 bases. The V gene end was trimmed by 4 bases and the J gene end by 10 bases; junction bases not matched to a gene: 10. The length of the CDR3 is 15 residues. Germline loops: CDR1 LNHDA, CDR2 SQIVND (reference sequence). The CDR3 loop reads CASSTYRGSESPLHF. As DNA, the CDR3 is TGTGCCAGTAGTACCTACAGGGGCTCGGAATCACCCCTCCACTTT.

The chain combines TRBV4-3 with TRBJ1-1; D possibly corresponds to TRBD1 (5 bases). Trimming cost V 0 bases and J 0 bases, with 8 bases left between them. The germline V gene has CDR1 LGHNA and CDR2 YSLEER. The CDR3 consists of 15 residues. The CDR3 sequence: CASSQDSRVNTEAFF. The CDR3 region has the DNA TGCGCCAGCAGCCAAGATAGCAGGGTGAACACTGAAGCTTTCTTT.

Details on this clone: Other DNA sequences in this sample translate to the same CDR3. The chain recombines TRBV9 with TRBJ1-2; D is unresolved. V was pared by 0 bases and J by 7 bases, with 7 bases between. This CDR3 is built from 12 residues. Per germline, CDR1 SGDLS and CDR2 YYNGEE. CDR3 in DNA: TGTGCCAGCAGCGTAGGTGGGCGTGGCTACACCTTC. Translation: CASSVGGRGYTF. Supplemented by reference TRBV9 and TRBJ1-2, the full variable domain reads DSGVTQTPKHLITATGQRVTLRCSPRSGDLSVYWYQQSLDQGLQFLIQYYNGEERAKGNILERFSAQQFPDLHSELNLSSLELGDSALYFCASSVGGRGYTFGSGTRLTVV.

Worth noting for this clone: The same CDR3 can be traced to other DNA sequences in this sample. CDR3 sequence reads: CASSPGLAGYNEQFF. The CDR3 DNA reads TGTGCCAGCAGCCCGGGACTAGCGGGATACAATGAGCAGTTCTTC. The rearrangement uses TRBV7-9 and TRBJ2-1; TRBD2 aligns across 13 bases. CDR1 and CDR2 from the germline V gene are SEHNR and FQNEAQ (reference sequence). The V and J ends lost 5 bases and 4 bases, in that order; junction bases with no gene match: 2. This CDR3 is built from 15 residues.

The chain uses TRBV4-3 and TRBJ2-7; tentative D call: TRBD2 (5 bases). Germline V CDR1 and CDR2: LGHNA, YSLEER. Trimming shortened V by 3 bases and J by 3 bases, and 15 bases separated the two germline ends. The CDR3 extends over 15 amino acids. The CDR3 reads CASSQELGGNYEQYF. DNA of the CDR3: TGCGCCAGCAGCCAGGAACTAGGAGGAAACTACGAGCAGTACTTC.

V and J are TRBV7-6 and TRBJ2-7; D possibly corresponds to TRBD1 (6 bases). This CDR3 contains 14 residues. Trimming took off 5 bases at V and 3 bases at J, with 14 bases between the two ends. Germline CDR1 reads SGHVS; CDR2 reads FNYEAQ. The CDR3 DNA follows: TGTGCCAGCAGCCCTCCGGACAGAGTCTACGAGCAGTACTTC. Translated: CASSPPDRVYEQYF.

The chain uses TRBV3-1 (or the pseudogene TRBV3-2) and TRBJ1-2; D uncertain. There are 12 residues in the CDR3. CDR1 is LGHDT, CDR2 YNNKEL, per germline (reference sequence). Between the trimmed V and J ends, which lost 6 bases and 6 bases, there was a span of 11 bases. CDR3 coding DNA: TGTGCCAGCAGGAGCCCCGTGGATGGCTACACCTTC. Translated, it gives CASRSPVDGYTF.

The chain couples TRBV4-1 to TRBJ2-5; D gene ambiguous. The CDR3 is 17 residues long. Germline CDR1 reads MGHRA; CDR2 reads YSYEKL. V lost 4 bases to trimming and J lost 0 bases, with 18 bases between them. CDR3 sequence reads: CASSLRVRLQYQETQYF. For the CDR3, the DNA is TGCGCCAGCAGCCTCCGGGTCCGCTTGCAGTACCAAGAGACCCAGTACTTC.

This chain uses TRBV7-2 with TRBJ2-1; TRBD2 matches 9 bases. Germline trimming cut 5 bases from V and 4 bases from J; bases unmatched to any gene: 9. The germline V gene encodes CDR1 SGHTA and CDR2 FQGNSA. The CDR3 extends over 16 amino acids. The CDR3 DNA is TGTGCCAGCAGCAACATAGCGGGAGATACGTACAATGAGCAGTTCTTC. This gives the protein CASSNIAGDTYNEQFF.

The V and J genes are TRBV11-2 and TRBJ1-3; possible D gene TRBD1, 5 bases. The CDR3 runs 14 residues. The V end was cut by 5 bases, the J end by 3 bases, with 11 bases between. The germline CDR1 and CDR2 sequences are SGHAT and FQNNGV. CDR3 loop: CASSPATVGNTIYF. The CDR3 DNA follows: TGTGCCAGCAGCCCCGCGACAGTTGGAAACACCATATATTTT.

This chain uses TRBV7-3 with TRBJ2-3; 7 nucleotides line up with TRBD1. CDR1 and CDR2 from the germline V gene are SGHTA and FQGTGA. The CDR3 extends over 16 amino acids. V shed 3 bases, J shed 1 base, and the junction held 7 bases outside the gene matches. The CDR3 DNA follows: TGTGCCAGCAGCTTTAACAGGGGAAAGGGCACAGATACGCAGTATTTT. This translates into CASSFNRGKGTDTQYF.

V and J are TRBV10-3 and TRBJ1-6, with TRBD1 identical over 7 bases. The J segment lost 4 bases and the V segment lost 0 bases, leaving 21 bases of the junction unmatched. Germline CDR1 reads ENHRY; CDR2 reads SYGVKD. This CDR3 spans 22 amino acids. CDR3 sequence: CAISESFWSPNQGGYYNSPLHF. CDR3 in DNA: TGTGCCATCAGTGAGTCCTTCTGGAGCCCGAATCAGGGGGGCTATTATAATTCACCCCTCCACTTT.

This chain connects TRBV5-4 to TRBJ2-1; 7 bases are a match to TRBD2. Germline V lookup: CDR1 SGHNT, CDR2 YYREEE (reference sequence). The CDR3 extends over 15 amino acids. With V trimmed by 6 bases and J by 4 bases, 10 bases remained unmatched. The CDR3 is CASTPRREVYNEQFF. The DNA of the CDR3 is TGTGCCAGCACCCCTCGACGGGAGGTTTACAATGAGCAGTTCTTC.

V usage is TRBV5-5 and J usage is TRBJ2-2; TRBD1 is a possible D gene (6 bases). V was clipped by 2 bases and J by 5 bases, with 16 bases between them. This CDR3 region has 16 residues. Germline lookup yields CDR1 SGHKS and CDR2 YYEKEE (reference sequence). In DNA, the CDR3 is TGTGCCAGCAGCTTAGGGGCAGGGGAAAAAACCGGGGAGCTGTTTTTT. Its translation: CASSLGAGEKTGELFF.